This T cell receptor beta chain appears in the sequencing data of a study of response to subunit inactivated influenza vaccine. In TCRdb, the RT-PCR reads were re-called with MiXCR into one record per CDR3 protein. The sample shows around 490,000 distinct CDR3 sequences, less than 8% of them seen only once. V shed 1 base and J 8 bases; nucleotides not matched to a gene: 10. This CDR3 has 16 amino acids. Germline CDR1 and CDR2: LNHNV and YYDKDF (reference sequence). This chain links TRBV15 with TRBJ2-2; TRBD1 agrees at 7 bases. The specimen was PBMCs from blood, collected about 24 months after vaccination. This TCR was recovered from a man between 50 and 75 years old who received an inactivated influenza vaccine. For the CDR3, the DNA is TGTGCCACCAGCAGAGCCGCGGACAGGACGGGTGGGGAGCTGTTTTTT. This encodes CATSRAADRTGGELFF.